This T cell receptor (beta chain) was identified in a study of response to subunit inactivated influenza vaccine. TCRdb used MiXCR to reprocess the RT-PCR reads, holding one entry per CDR3 protein. The sample yields about 170,000 distinct CDR3 sequences, roughly 12% seen once. Germline values: CDR1 SGDLS, CDR2 YYNGEE. The CDR3 length is 17 residues. V gave up 5 bases and J gave up 0 bases; unmatched junction bases: 10. This sample was shared with a second study, whose subject was T cells expressing NK-cell markers. This second study notes: TCR beta libraries carry UMIs added by 5'RACE template switching. About 1.0-7.5% of CD8+ T cells in six or seven donors belonged to dominant NKG2C+ clonotypes. It was still unclear whether expanded NKG2C+ T cell clones were HCMV specific.

The sample in question was CD8+ T cells sorted from PBMCs, obtained approximately 12 days after vaccination. The receptor was derived from a middle-aged man who received an inactivated influenza vaccine. V usage is TRBV9 and J usage is TRBJ1-5, with 8 bases that match TRBD1. The CDR3 nucleotides read TGTGCCAGCAGAGTCTGGGACAGGCCTTATAGCAATCAGCCCCAGCATTTT. Its translation is CASRVWDRPYSNQPQHF.